This entry is about one TCR beta chain. The antigen remains unidentified. TCRdb itself ran the reads through MiXCR, one entry per CDR3 protein. The table lists a few hundred thousand distinct CDR3 sequences, approximately 40% of them singletons, with around 44% in the top ten. Germline loops: CDR1 SGHTA, CDR2 FQGNSA. V was pared by 5 bases and J by 5 bases, with 9 bases between. CDR3 length: 12 amino acids. This sample was taken from a study of T cell repertoires in cytomegalovirus infection. Study-level points and caveats: Carriers of CMV plus the relevant HLA were identified by cumulative public TCR beta family frequency.

This sequence originates from a human donor in good health (CMV status not recorded). Some clones in this sample may be carry-over from other donors' samples. The chain has TRBV7-2 and TRBJ2-5; D is undetermined. The sample here was cultured PBMCs, taken from culture after CMV antigen stimulation. The CDR3 spells CASSPRPETQYF. In DNA, the CDR3 is TGTGCCAGCAGCCCGAGACCCGAGACCCAGTACTTC.